This TCR beta chain comes out of a study of regulatory T cells in long-lasting Graves disease. Study-wide results and limits: A greater number of public clonotypes (around 3,000) was shared by persistent patients than by new patients (about 960). There were preferences for TRBV28, TRBJ1-2 and TRBJ2-5 in persistent disease. Examination was confined to peripheral blood, excluding thyroid tissue.

Indicated time point: persistent/refractory GD, antithyroid drugs over 5 years with positive TRAb. From PBMCs, RNA was extracted and then used to make the TCR library. This clonotype was counted ten times or more. The target antigen is unknown. This CDR3 has 17 residues. V lost 3 bases and J 2 bases, leaving 14 bases between the germline ends. Libraries of TCR beta came from iRepertoire HTBI primers plus Arm-PCR of CDR3 regions. MiXCR was run by TCRdb on the multiplex PCR reads, yielding one entry per CDR3 protein. Among some 370,000 distinct CDR3 sequences, less than 25% were seen once, and the ten largest hold 20% to 25%.

The sequencing here drew on peripheral blood mononuclear cells (PBMCs), taken when the disease was refractory, from a patient treated with antithyroid drugs. This TCR was sampled from a female donor with Graves disease. V usage is TRBV12-3 or TRBV12-4 and J usage is TRBJ2-6; TRBD1 might be the D (5 bases). The CDR3 DNA follows: TGTGCCAGCAGTTTGGGGCCCCAAGGGCCTGGGGCCAACGTCCTGACTTTC. Its protein product is CASSLGPQGPGANVLTF.